This is a list of T cell receptor beta chains from one sample in a study of blood T cell repertoires in COVID-19. The protocol was immunoSEQ multiplex PCR, while the TCRdb copy is restricted to in-frame clones and leaves out a portion. Here the sample spans roughly 200,000 clones, 80% to 85% being singletons. The specimen sequenced was peripheral blood. These receptors came from a woman of 80 years or more with COVID-19, enrolled during active disease. Both conserved end residues are part of each CDR3. The order of the fields is V gene, D gene, clone size, J gene, CDR3 protein, CDR3 DNA. The D gene is left open where the match is weak. For some rows the clone size is stated as once, few or many, or as a class when expanded; others skip it.

TRBV7-2	NA	few	TRBJ2-3	CASSPGRTQYF	TGTGCCAGCAGCCCCGGGAGAACGCAGTATTTT
TRBV4-1	TRBD1	NA	TRBJ1-2	CASSQDERTGRLNF	TGCGCCAGCAGCCAAGATGAGAGGACAGGGCGACTAAACTTC
TRBV18	NA	once	TRBJ2-7	CASSPVTDEQYF	TGTGCCAGCTCCCCTGTGACAGACGAGCAGTACTTC
TRBV24-1	NA	NA	TRBJ1-2	CATWTFPYGYTF	TGTGCCACCTGGACTTTTCCCTATGGCTACACCTTC
TRBV4-3	NA	NA	TRBJ2-1	CASSQGWGTIYNEQFF	TGCGCCAGCAGCCAAGGGTGGGGGACAATTTACAATGAGCAGTTCTTC
TRBV4-1	NA	NA	TRBJ1-2	CASSQGDRHLNYGYTF	TGCGCCAGCAGCCAGGGTGACAGACACCTTAACTATGGCTACACCTTC
TRBV27	TRBD1	NA	TRBJ1-2	CASSHTGVGYGYTF	TGTGCCAGCAGCCATACAGGGGTCGGCTATGGCTACACCTTC
TRBV18	NA	NA	TRBJ1-5	CASSPGAGNQPQHF	TGTGCCAGCTCACCAGGGGCGGGCAATCAGCCCCAGCATTTT
TRBV15	NA	NA	TRBJ2-5	CATSRGRSTETQYF	TGTGCCACCAGCAGGGGGAGGAGTACGGAGACCCAGTACTTC
TRBV9	NA	NA	TRBJ2-1	CASSPRPSSYNEQFF	TGTGCCAGCAGCCCGCGGCCGAGCTCCTACAATGAGCAGTTCTTC
TRBV19	TRBD1	NA	TRBJ1-4	CASTRGQHNEKLFF	TGTGCCAGTACCCGGGGACAGCATAATGAAAAACTGTTTTTT
TRBV5-1	TRBD1	NA	TRBJ1-3	CASSLVPGGTGAGNTIYF	TGCGCCAGCAGCTTGGTCCCCGGCGGGACAGGGGCCGGAAACACCATATATTTT
TRBV27	TRBD2	NA	TRBJ2-3	CATLRTSGTDTQYF	TGTGCCACCCTAAGGACTAGCGGCACAGATACGCAGTATTTT
TRBV19	NA	NA	TRBJ2-7	CASSPRTPPYEQYF	TGTGCCAGTAGCCCAAGGACTCCCCCCTACGAGCAGTACTTC
TRBV13	TRBD1	NA	TRBJ1-2	CASSGSRDRGRGYGYTF	TGTGCCAGCAGCGGGTCCCGGGACAGGGGAAGGGGCTATGGCTACACCTTC
TRBV30	TRBD2	NA	TRBJ2-1	CASDGLAGGGSYNEQFF	TGTGCCTCCGACGGGCTAGCGGGGGGAGGGTCCTACAATGAGCAGTTCTTC
TRBV19	NA	NA	TRBJ2-1	CASSMTETWINEQFF	TGTGCCAGTAGTATGACAGAGACATGGATAAATGAGCAGTTCTTC
TRBV20-1	NA	NA	TRBJ2-7	CSASLGRGHGEQYF	TGCAGTGCTAGTCTCGGGAGGGGGCACGGGGAGCAGTACTTC
TRBV6-5	TRBD2	once	TRBJ2-7	CAGGLAGNEQYF	TGTGCCGGGGGACTAGCGGGAAACGAGCAGTACTTC
TRBV19	TRBD1	NA	TRBJ1-2	CASTPGQGSQRYTF	TGTGCCAGTACTCCGGGACAGGGGTCGCAACGCTACACCTTC
TRBV28	TRBD1	NA	TRBJ2-7	CASPPGGGSSSSYEQYF	TGTGCCAGCCCCCCAGGGGGCGGTTCATCAAGCTCCTACGAGCAGTACTTC
TRBV2	TRBD1	NA	TRBJ1-2	CASKGTGGSGYTF	TGTGCCAGCAAGGGGACAGGGGGGTCTGGCTACACCTTC
TRBV5-1	TRBD1	NA	TRBJ1-2	CASSGGTGGDGYTF	TGCGCCAGCAGCGGAGGGACAGGGGGCGATGGCTACACCTTC
TRBV7-2	NA	NA	TRBJ1-2	CASSQRVLPGSGYGYTF	TGTGCCAGCAGCCAAAGGGTGCTCCCAGGGTCTGGCTATGGCTACACCTTC
TRBV5-1	NA	NA	TRBJ2-7	CASSPSGGTAYEQYF	TGCGCCAGCAGCCCGTCGGGCGGGACCGCCTACGAGCAGTACTTC
TRBV7-9	NA	few	TRBJ2-7	CASSLDADYEQYF	TGTGCCAGCAGCTTAGATGCGGATTACGAGCAGTACTTC
TRBV5-1	TRBD2	NA	TRBJ2-1	CASSFTSGRTWDEQFF	TGCGCCAGCAGCTTTACTAGCGGGAGGACTTGGGATGAGCAGTTCTTC
TRBV11-2	TRBD1	NA	TRBJ2-7	CASSPWTGLSYEQYF	TGTGCCAGCAGCCCCTGGACAGGTCTCTCCTACGAGCAGTACTTC
TRBV4-3	TRBD1	NA	TRBJ2-7	CASSQDGTVGEQYF	TGCGCCAGCAGCCAAGATGGGACAGTCGGCGAGCAGTACTTC
TRBV7-2	NA	many	TRBJ1-5	CASSLAGGPFQPQHF	TGTGCCAGCAGCTTAGCTGGGGGCCCTTTTCAGCCCCAGCATTTT
TRBV5-4	TRBD1	NA	TRBJ2-7	CASSHPDGTGSYEQYF	TGTGCCAGCAGCCACCCTGACGGGACAGGCTCCTACGAGCAGTACTTC
TRBV10-3	TRBD2	NA	TRBJ2-3	CAISEGLAGGLGTDTQYF	TGTGCCATCTCCGAGGGACTAGCGGGGGGGCTGGGCACAGATACGCAGTATTTT
TRBV4-2	TRBD2	once	TRBJ2-2	CASRPRTSGGNTGELFF	TGTGCCAGCAGACCGAGGACTAGCGGGGGTAACACCGGGGAGCTGTTTTTT
TRBV3-1/TRBV3-2	TRBD1	NA	TRBJ2-5	CASSDLQGATQYF	TGTGCCAGCAGCGACCTACAGGGGGCGACCCAGTACTTC
TRBV29-1	TRBD1	NA	TRBJ2-7	CSVEGQGGPYEQYF	TGCAGCGTTGAAGGACAGGGGGGACCCTACGAGCAGTACTTC
TRBV19	TRBD1	NA	TRBJ2-7	CASSRMGQGSYEQYF	TGTGCCAGTAGTAGGATGGGACAGGGTTCCTACGAGCAGTACTTC
TRBV15	NA	NA	TRBJ1-2	CATSRDVGVLDYGYTF	TGTGCCACCAGCAGAGATGTCGGGGTTTTGGACTATGGCTACACCTTC
TRBV29-1	NA	NA	TRBJ2-2	CSVEGGPTGELFF	TGCAGCGTTGAAGGGGGGCCCACCGGGGAGCTGTTTTTT
TRBV2	NA	few	TRBJ2-7	CASKRRYEQYF	TGTGCCAGCAAGCGGCGCTACGAGCAGTACTTC
TRBV2	NA	few	TRBJ2-7	CASSSSYEQYF	TGTGCCAGCAGCAGCTCCTACGAGCAGTACTTC
TRBV7-9	TRBD2	NA	TRBJ2-3	CASIPFSGLAGPDTQYF	TGTGCCAGCATCCCTTTCTCGGGACTAGCGGGGCCTGATACGCAGTATTTT
TRBV27	TRBD2	NA	TRBJ2-1	CASTPLAGAGQFF	TGTGCCAGCACCCCTCTAGCGGGGGCCGGGCAGTTCTTC
TRBV18	NA	NA	TRBJ1-2	CASSEGDYGYTF	TGTGCCAGCTCAGAGGGGGACTATGGCTACACCTTC
TRBV3-1/TRBV3-2	NA	NA	TRBJ2-7	CASSQPRQGSYEQYF	TGTGCCAGCAGCCAACCGAGGCAGGGCTCCTACGAGCAGTACTTC
TRBV4-1	TRBD2	once	TRBJ2-2	CASSQVTLAASRELFF	TGCGCCAGCAGCCAAGTTACTCTAGCGGCAAGCCGGGAGCTGTTTTTT
TRBV19	TRBD1	NA	TRBJ1-5	CASSMGQGRVGQPQHF	TGTGCCAGTAGTATGGGACAGGGGCGCGTGGGTCAGCCCCAGCATTTT